This entry is about one T cell receptor beta chain. Its antigen is unknown. TCRdb keeps only in-frame clones here, not all; method: immunoSEQ multiplex PCR. The profile covers approximately 190,000 clones, with approximately 92% appearing a single time and 1% to 1.5% taken by the ten largest. The sample comes from a study of T cell responses to AZD1222 COVID-19 vaccine. At the level of the study: Researchers grouped second doses given at about 4 or about 12 weeks into one pool. Study conclusions and caveats: Breadth and depth of Spike-specific TCRs rose after two AZD1222 doses.

CDR1 is SGDLS, CDR2 YYNGEE, per germline. V dropped 3 bases and J dropped 5; count of bases not matched to a gene: 8. CDR3 length equals 16 residues. Sequencing used peripheral blood, obtained on day 0 of AZD1222 vaccination. The clonotype was recovered from an adult in good health. The chain is built from TRBV9 and TRBJ2-5, with TRBD1 matching over 12 bases. The CDR3 DNA follows: TGTGCCAGCAGCGACTCCGGGACAGGGGGCTTGGAGACCCAGTACTTC. Protein: CASSDSGTGGLETQYF.